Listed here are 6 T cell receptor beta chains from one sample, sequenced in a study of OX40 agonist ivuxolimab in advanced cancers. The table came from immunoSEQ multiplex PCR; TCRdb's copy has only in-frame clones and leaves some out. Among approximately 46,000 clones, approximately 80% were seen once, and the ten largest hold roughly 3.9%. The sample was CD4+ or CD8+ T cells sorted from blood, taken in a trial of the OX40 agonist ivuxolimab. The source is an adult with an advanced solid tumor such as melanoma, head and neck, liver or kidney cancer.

The CDR3 sequence: CASSPGGSNTEAFF. The CDR3 DNA reads as TGTGCCAGCAGCCCAGGGGGATCGAACACTGAAGCTTTCTTT. The genes are TRBV11-3 and TRBJ1-1; 7 bases match TRBD1. This CDR3 is 14 amino acids long. The trim removed 5 bases at V and 1 base at J, leaving 4 bases unmatched. CDR1 and CDR2 from the germline V gene are SGHNT and YENEEA.

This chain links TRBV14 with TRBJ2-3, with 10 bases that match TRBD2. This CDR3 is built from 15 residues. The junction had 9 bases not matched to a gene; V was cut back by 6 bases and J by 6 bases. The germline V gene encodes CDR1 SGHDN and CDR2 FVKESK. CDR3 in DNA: TGTGCCAGCAGTCTCGGGACTAGCGCCTTGGATACGCAGTATTTT. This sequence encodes CASSLGTSALDTQYF.

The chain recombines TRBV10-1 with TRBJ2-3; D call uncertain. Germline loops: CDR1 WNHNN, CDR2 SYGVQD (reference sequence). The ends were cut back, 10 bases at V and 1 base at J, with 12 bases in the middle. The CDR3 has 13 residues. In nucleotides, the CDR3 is TGCGCCACCGGTCGAGACGGCACAGATACGCAGTATTTT. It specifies CATGRDGTDTQYF.

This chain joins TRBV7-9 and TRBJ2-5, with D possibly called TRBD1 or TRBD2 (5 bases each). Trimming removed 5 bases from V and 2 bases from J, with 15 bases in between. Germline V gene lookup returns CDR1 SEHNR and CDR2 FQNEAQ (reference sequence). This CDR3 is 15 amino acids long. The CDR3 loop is CASSDQGPTQETQYF. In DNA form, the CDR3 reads TGTGCCAGCAGCGACCAGGGACCGACTCAAGAGACCCAGTACTTC.

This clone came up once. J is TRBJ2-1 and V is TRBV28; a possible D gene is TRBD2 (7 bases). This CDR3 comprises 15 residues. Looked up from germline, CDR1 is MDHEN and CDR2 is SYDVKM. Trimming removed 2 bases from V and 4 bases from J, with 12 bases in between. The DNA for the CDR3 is TGTGCCAGCAGTTTAGGGGGGGCCGCTTACAATGAGCAGTTCTTC. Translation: CASSLGGAAYNEQFF.

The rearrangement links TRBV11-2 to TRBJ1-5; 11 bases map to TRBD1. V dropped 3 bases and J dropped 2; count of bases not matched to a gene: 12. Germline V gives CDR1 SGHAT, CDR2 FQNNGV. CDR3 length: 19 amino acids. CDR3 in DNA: TGTGCCAGCAGCTTCCGGGACAGGGGGACTTCATTGGGCAATCAGCCCCAGCATTTT. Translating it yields CASSFRDRGTSLGNQPQHF. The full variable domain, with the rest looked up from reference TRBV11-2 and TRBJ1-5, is EAGVAQSPRYKIIEKRQSVAFWCNPISGHATLYWYQQILGQGPKLLIQFQNNGVVDDSQLPKDRFSAERLKGVDSTLKIQPAKLEDSAVYLCASSFRDRGTSLGNQPQHFGDGTRLSIL.